This entry lists 21 T cell receptor beta chains sequenced from one sample in a study of cytomegalovirus exposure and HLA in healthy donors. Researchers ran the PCR with 60 Vbeta and 13 Jbeta primers. The assay was immunoSEQ multiplex PCR, and TCRdb's table has in-frame clones only and misses some. This sample yields 150,000 or so clones, of which 80% to 90% are seen a single time; 0.75% to 0.9% belongs to the top ten. Sequenced: PBMCs. These receptors were collected from a woman under 30 in good health and CMV-seronegative.

The chain joins TRBV4-1 to TRBJ2-7; D call uncertain. Germline V gene data show CDR1 as MGHRA and CDR2 as YSYEKL. The CDR3 has 14 residues. V was cut by 1 base and J by 6 bases, with 13 bases left in between. The CDR3 nucleotides are TGCGCCAGCAGCCAAGGTAGCCTCTTCCGCGAGCAGTACTTC. It specifies CASSQGSLFREQYF.

DNA of the CDR3: TGTGCCAGCAGCGTAGGTAGCGGGGCTTACAATGAGCAGTTCTTC. Protein sequence: CASSVGSGAYNEQFF. The J gene is TRBJ2-1, the V gene TRBV9; the match to TRBD2 covers 8 bases. Per germline, CDR1 SGDLS and CDR2 YYNGEE. The V segment lost 0 bases and the J segment 4 bases; nucleotides outside the gene matches: 3. This CDR3 spans 15 amino acids. Together with reference TRBV9 and TRBJ2-1, the CDR3 gives the full variable domain: DSGVTQTPKHLITATGQRVTLRCSPRSGDLSVYWYQQSLDQGLQFLIQYYNGEERAKGNILERFSAQQFPDLHSELNLSSLELGDSALYFCASSVGSGAYNEQFFGPGTRLTVL.

The chain joins TRBV18 to TRBJ1-5; D remains unclear. In germline, CDR1 is KGHSH, CDR2 LQKENI. Trimming shortened V by 2 bases and J by 0 bases, and 8 bases separated the two germline ends. The CDR3 has 15 amino acids. The CDR3 nucleotides read TGTGCCAGCTCACCATTGGACTATAGCAATCAGCCCCAGCATTTT. Its protein product is CASSPLDYSNQPQHF. Based on the CDR3 plus reference TRBV18 and TRBJ1-5, the full variable domain is NAGVMQNPRHLVRRRGQEARLRCSPMKGHSHVYWYRQLPEEGLKFMVYLQKENIIDESGMPKERFSAEFPKEGPSILRIQQVVRGDSAAYFCASSPLDYSNQPQHFGDGTRLSIL.

V usage is TRBV5-1 and J usage is TRBJ2-3; 8 positions match TRBD2. With V trimmed by 4 bases and J by 1 base, 5 bases remained unmatched. CDR3 size: 15 residues. Germline CDR1 SGHRS, CDR2 YFSETQ. The CDR3 protein is CASSRTSFRTDTQYF. The CDR3 nucleotides read TGCGCCAGCAGCCGGACTAGCTTTCGCACAGATACGCAGTATTTT.

This chain connects TRBV28 to TRBJ2-7, with D tentatively TRBD1 (6 bases). Deletions cut 2 bases from V and 3 bases from J, with 11 bases between. The CDR3 totals 14 residues. Germline values: CDR1 MDHEN, CDR2 SYDVKM. CDR3 protein: CASSLTGTSYEQYF. In nucleotides, the CDR3 is TGTGCCAGCAGTTTAACAGGGACAAGCTACGAGCAGTACTTC.

V and J are TRBV7-9 and TRBJ1-4, with D possibly matching TRBD1 (5 bases). With 3 bases removed from V and 1 base from J, the gap between germline ends came to 12 bases. The CDR3 has 16 residues. CDR1 and CDR2 (germline): SEHNR, FQNEAQ (reference sequence). The CDR3 protein is CASSLSGELTNEKLFF. As DNA, the CDR3 is TGTGCCAGCAGCTTGTCGGGGGAGTTAACTAATGAAAAACTGTTTTTT.

The chain has TRBV27 and TRBJ2-3; 7 positions agree with TRBD2. The CDR3 has 14 amino acids. The germline CDR1 and CDR2 sequences are MNHEY and SMNVEV (reference sequence). V trimming: 6 bases; J trimming: 3 bases; junction bases outside the gene matches: 6. The CDR3: CASREGGSTDTQYF. In DNA form, the CDR3 reads TGTGCCAGCAGAGAGGGCGGGAGTACAGATACGCAGTATTTT.

This chain uses TRBV2 with TRBJ2-4, with TRBD1 matching over 7 bases. Germline V CDR1 and CDR2: SNHLY, FYNNEI. V lost 8 bases to trimming and J lost 10 bases; unmatched junction nucleotides: 8. The CDR3 is 12 amino acids. The CDR3 DNA sequence: TGTGCCAGCTCCGGGACAGCAAAGATTCAGTACTTC. Translation gives CASSGTAKIQYF.

V gene TRBV2 combines with J gene TRBJ2-7; no firm D call. Trimming took 4 bases from V and 4 from J, leaving 5 bases between them. Germline V gene data show CDR1 as SNHLY and CDR2 as FYNNEI. This CDR3 has 11 amino acids. CDR3 sequence: CASSGEYEQYF. CDR3 nucleotide sequence: TGTGCCAGCAGTGGAGAATACGAGCAGTACTTC. Combining the CDR3 with reference TRBV2 and TRBJ2-7 gives the whole variable domain EPEVTQTPSHQVTQMGQEVILRCVPISNHLYFYWYRQILGQKVEFLVSFYNNEISEKSEIFDDQFSVERPDGSNFTLKIRSTKLEDSAMYFCASSGEYEQYFGPGTRLTVT.

The chain links TRBV29-1 to TRBJ1-1, with a weak D call TRBD1 (6 bases). The CDR3 runs 14 residues. The germline V gene encodes CDR1 SQVTM and CDR2 ANQGSEA. Trimming cost V 3 bases and J 1 base, with 12 bases left between them. The CDR3, as DNA: TGCAGCGTTGATGTAACAGGGAGGAACACTGAAGCTTTCTTT. Its translation is CSVDVTGRNTEAFF.

The J gene is TRBJ1-4, the V gene TRBV4-2; D may be TRBD1 (6 bases). Germline lookup yields CDR1 LGHNA and CDR2 YNFKEQ. V lost 0 bases and J lost 0, with 14 bases in between. CDR3 size: 18 residues. The CDR3 sequence: CASSQEDTGYSTNEKLFF. In DNA, the CDR3 is TGTGCCAGCAGCCAAGAGGATACAGGGTACTCAACTAATGAAAAACTGTTTTTT.

CDR3: CASRGGLAGGQGLYNEQFF. Here the CDR3 DNA reads TGTGCCAGCAGGGGAGGGCTAGCGGGAGGGCAGGGTCTCTACAATGAGCAGTTCTTC. The chain couples TRBV11-2 to TRBJ2-1; 12 nucleotides line up with TRBD2. The CDR3 is made up of 19 amino acids. Germline trimming cut 6 bases from V and 3 bases from J; bases unmatched to any gene: 15. Germline CDR1 SGHAT, CDR2 FQNNGV.

The chain employs TRBV6-1 and TRBJ1-1; TRBD1 agrees at 11 bases. The CDR3 has 15 amino acids. J lost 3 bases, V lost 5 bases, and 5 bases had no gene match. CDR1 and CDR2 from the germline V gene are MNHNS and SASEGT. The CDR3 coding sequence is TGTGCCAGCAGTAAGAGGACAGGGGGCGACACTGAAGCTTTCTTT. Amino acid sequence: CASSKRTGGDTEAFF.

This chain connects TRBV27 to TRBJ2-5; a possible D gene is TRBD1 (5 bases). The germline V gene has CDR1 MNHEY and CDR2 SMNVEV (reference sequence). V lost 1 base to trimming and J lost 3 bases, with 12 bases between them. CDR3 length equals 15 residues. For the CDR3, the DNA is TGTGCCAGCAGTTTATATAGGACATCGAAAGAGACCCAGTACTTC. Residues: CASSLYRTSKETQYF.

The chain carries TRBV5-4 and TRBJ2-5; no reliable D call. Gene TRBJ2-7 matches the end of the DNA better, so the J call may be wrong. This CDR3 has 12 residues. CDR1 is SGHNT, CDR2 YYREEE, per germline (reference sequence). The CDR3 loop is CASSLPPYEQYF. DNA of the CDR3: TGTGCCAGCAGCCTTCCCCCCTACGAGCAGTACTTC.

V and J are TRBV7-9 and TRBJ2-5; 8 nucleotides agree with TRBD1. CDR1 is SEHNR, CDR2 FQNEAQ, per germline (reference sequence). The CDR3 consists of 16 residues. V lost 4 bases to trimming and J lost 4 bases; unmatched junction nucleotides: 11. The CDR3 DNA reads as TGTGCCAGCAGCTCAGCGCGTTCAGGGGGCCTAGAGACCCAGTACTTC. Its translation: CASSSARSGGLETQYF.

This sequence joins TRBV18 and TRBJ2-2; TRBD2 agrees at 10 bases. The CDR3 has 14 residues. Trimming removed 3 bases from V and 5 bases from J; junction bases left unmatched: 0. CDR1 is KGHSH, CDR2 LQKENI, per germline. As DNA, the CDR3 is TGTGCCAGCTCACCGGGACTAGCGACCGGGGAGCTGTTTTTT. Translating gives CASSPGLATGELFF.

This chain connects TRBV19 to TRBJ2-7; TRBD2 agrees at 10 bases. The CDR3 is made up of 15 amino acids. In germline, CDR1 is LNHDA, CDR2 SQIVND (reference sequence). The V segment lost 4 bases and the J segment 0 bases; nucleotides outside the gene matches: 3. The CDR3 DNA follows: TGTGCCAGTAGTACTTTAGCGGGGGGCTCCTACGAGCAGTACTTC. It translates to CASSTLAGGSYEQYF.

The V call is TRBV5-1, the J call TRBJ1-1; possible D gene TRBD1, 6 bases. CDR1 and CDR2 from the germline V gene are SGHRS and YFSETQ. V lost 0 bases and J lost 7, with 13 bases in between. This CDR3 comprises 14 residues. The CDR3 region has the DNA TGCGCCAGCAGCTTGGAGGGGGGGGGATTTGAAGCTTTCTTT. It is translated as CASSLEGGGFEAFF.

The chain has TRBV28 and TRBJ2-2; 10 nucleotides line up with TRBD2. The germline V gene has CDR1 MDHEN and CDR2 SYDVKM. Trimming took 8 bases from V and 6 from J; bases not matched to a gene: 18. CDR3 length: 18 residues. CDR3 sequence reads: CASGLGIQREGRAGELFF. CDR3 coding DNA: TGTGCCAGCGGCTTAGGGATCCAGCGGGAGGGCCGAGCCGGGGAGCTGTTTTTT.

The chain combines TRBV2 with TRBJ2-2; unclear D gene. Germline assignment: CDR1 SNHLY and CDR2 FYNNEI. The length of the CDR3 is 13 residues. Trimming shortened V by 5 bases and J by 4 bases, and 8 bases separated the two germline ends. Here the CDR3 DNA reads TGTGCCAGCAGTCCGTGGAGCACCGGGGAGCTGTTTTTT. Residues: CASSPWSTGELFF.